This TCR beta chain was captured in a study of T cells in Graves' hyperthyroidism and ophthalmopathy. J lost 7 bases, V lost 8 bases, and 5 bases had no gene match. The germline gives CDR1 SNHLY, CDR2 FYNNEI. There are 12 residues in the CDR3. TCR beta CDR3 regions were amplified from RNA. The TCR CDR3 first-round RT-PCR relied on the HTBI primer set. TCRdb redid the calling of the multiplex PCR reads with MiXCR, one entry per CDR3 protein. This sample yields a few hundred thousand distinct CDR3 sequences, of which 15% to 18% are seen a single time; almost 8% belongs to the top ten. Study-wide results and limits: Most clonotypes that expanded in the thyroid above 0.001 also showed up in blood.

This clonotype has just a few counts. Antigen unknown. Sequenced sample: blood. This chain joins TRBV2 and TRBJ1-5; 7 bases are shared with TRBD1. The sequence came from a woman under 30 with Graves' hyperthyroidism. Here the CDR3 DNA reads TGTGCCAGCGGACAGGTTAACCAGCCCCAGCATTTT. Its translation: CASGQVNQPQHF.